These 8 T cell receptor beta chains came from one sample sequenced in a study of OX40 agonist ivuxolimab in advanced cancers. Assay: immunoSEQ multiplex PCR; the TCRdb copy retains only in-frame clones and omits some. This table holds approximately 77,000 clones, around 93% found once. The material was CD4+ or CD8+ T cells sorted from blood, obtained in a trial of the OX40 agonist ivuxolimab. Source of these receptors: an adult with an advanced solid tumor such as melanoma, head and neck, liver or kidney cancer.

The chain recombines TRBV4-1 with TRBJ2-7; TRBD2 agrees at 11 bases. CDR1 and CDR2 (germline): MGHRA, YSYEKL. V trimming: 3 bases; J trimming: 4 bases; junction bases outside the gene matches: 5. The CDR3 runs 15 residues. CDR3 in amino acids: CASSQIAGGPYEQYF. CDR3 DNA sequence: TGCGCCAGCAGCCAGATAGCGGGAGGGCCTTACGAGCAGTACTTC.

This chain connects TRBV27 to TRBJ2-3, with D possibly being TRBD1 (6 bases). Germline assignment: CDR1 MNHEY and CDR2 SMNVEV (reference sequence). Trimming took off 3 bases at V and 1 base at J, with 20 bases between the two ends. This CDR3 has 18 amino acids. This chain's CDR3 is CASSLLPTGSIGTDTQYF. The CDR3 DNA follows: TGTGCCAGCAGTTTGCTACCCACAGGGTCTATAGGCACAGATACGCAGTATTTT.

This clone was detected only a few times. Other DNA sequences in this sample translate to the same CDR3. The chain links TRBV6-5 to TRBJ2-7, with a possible D match to TRBD2 (5 bases). Trimming took 1 base from V and 7 from J, leaving 11 bases between them. The CDR3 is 13 amino acids. Germline V CDR1 and CDR2: MNHEY, SVGAGI. The CDR3 here is CASSYLARGEQYF. The CDR3, as DNA: TGTGCCAGCAGTTACTTAGCTAGAGGGGAGCAGTACTTC.

This chain links TRBV19 with TRBJ2-3; D not resolved. CDR3 length equals 17 residues. V was cut by 0 bases and J by 1 base, with 14 bases left in between. In germline, CDR1 is LNHDA, CDR2 SQIVND (reference sequence). The CDR3 coding sequence is TGTGCCAGTAGTATAGATCATTTCGGGCTTCGCACAGATACGCAGTATTTT. This sequence encodes CASSIDHFGLRTDTQYF. The entire variable domain, with the rest obtained from reference TRBV19 and TRBJ2-3, is as follows: DGGITQSPKYLFRKEGQNVTLSCEQNLNHDAMYWYRQDPGQGLRLIYYSQIVNDFQKGDIAEGYSVSREKKESFPLTVTSAQKNPTAFYLCASSIDHFGLRTDTQYFGPGTRLTVL.

This rearrangement joins TRBV2 to TRBJ1-5; D is unresolved. V lost 0 bases and J 3 bases, leaving 6 bases between the germline ends. The length of the CDR3 is 14 residues. CDR1 and CDR2 (germline): SNHLY, FYNNEI. The CDR3 nucleotides are TGTGCCAGCAGTGAAGCTGTGTCCAATCAGCCCCAGCATTTT. Protein product: CASSEAVSNQPQHF.

This chain connects TRBV2 to TRBJ2-1, with D tentatively TRBD2 (5 bases). V was cut by 1 base and J by 1 base, with 14 bases left in between. The CDR3 covers 17 residues. In germline, CDR1 is SNHLY, CDR2 FYNNEI. The DNA for the CDR3 is TGTGCCAGCAGTGAAGGCGTAGGTAGCGCTTCCTACAATGAGCAGTTCTTC. Translation gives CASSEGVGSASYNEQFF. Full variable domain (missing parts from reference TRBV2 and TRBJ2-1): EPEVTQTPSHQVTQMGQEVILRCVPISNHLYFYWYRQILGQKVEFLVSFYNNEISEKSEIFDDQFSVERPDGSNFTLKIRSTKLEDSAMYFCASSEGVGSASYNEQFFGPGTRLTVL.

The chain couples TRBV28 to TRBJ1-3; tentative D call: TRBD1 (5 bases). V was pared by 9 bases and J by 0 bases, with 12 bases between. The CDR3 consists of 14 residues. Germline V lookup: CDR1 MDHEN, CDR2 SYDVKM. Here the CDR3 DNA reads TGTGCCAGTGCCTCTGACAGCTCTGGAAACACCATATATTTT. It yields the protein CASASDSSGNTIYF.

This clone was counted between two and nine times. The chain carries TRBV9 and TRBJ1-5; D is unclear. CDR3 length: 13 residues. With 3 bases removed from V and 3 bases from J, the gap between germline ends came to 7 bases. Per germline, CDR1 SGDLS and CDR2 YYNGEE. CDR3 region: CASSEDLNQPQHF. The CDR3 nucleotides read TGTGCCAGCAGCGAGGACCTCAATCAGCCCCAGCATTTT. The full variable domain, in which reference TRBV9 and TRBJ1-5 provide the parts outside the CDR3, is DSGVTQTPKHLITATGQRVTLRCSPRSGDLSVYWYQQSLDQGLQFLIQYYNGEERAKGNILERFSAQQFPDLHSELNLSSLELGDSALYFCASSEDLNQPQHFGDGTRLSIL.